The text below deals with one TCR beta chain. As yet, its antigen is unknown. This sample was taken from a study of CXCR3-negative and CXCR3-positive naive CD8 T cells. Findings and caveats of the study: Researchers reported similar TRBV-TRBJ usage in naive CXCR3-negative and CXCR3-positive cells, though memory differed.

Researchers prepared the TRB cDNA libraries using 5' RACE with UMI labels. For each CDR3 protein, TCRdb gives one entry from its re-call of the 5' RACE reads, without DNA. This listing includes tens of thousands of distinct CDR3 sequences. Source material: memory CD8+ T cells from blood. The sequence was obtained from a human donor in good health. Some clones in this sample may be carry-over from other donors' samples.

The CDR3 here is CASSQEETVNSPLHF. The chain recombines TRBV14 with TRBJ1-6. CDR1 and CDR2 (germline): SGHDN, FVKESK. This CDR3 is built from 15 residues.